Following are 9 T cell receptor beta chains from one sample sequenced in a study of patients and donors after allogeneic stem cell transplantation. From the RT-PCR reads, TCRdb called clonotypes with MiXCR, one entry per CDR3 protein. The sample lists about a million distinct CDR3 sequences, roughly 18% occurring once. The sample comprised blood, either unsorted or a sorted T cell fraction (not recorded which). These receptors were collected from a human donor who was either an allogeneic HSCT recipient or a stem cell or donor lymphocyte infusion donor (not recorded which). It is not recorded whose cells these are; they may come from a transplant donor.

The gene calls are TRBV20-1 and TRBJ2-3, with D unresolved. The CDR3 length is 14 residues. The ends were cut back, 1 base at V and 2 bases at J, with 10 bases in the middle. The germline V gene has CDR1 DFQATT and CDR2 SNEGSKA (reference sequence). The CDR3 DNA sequence: TGCAGTGCTAGAGTCATGCCCTCCACAGATACGCAGTATTTT. Amino acid sequence: CSARVMPSTDTQYF.

This clonotype was observed many times. The chain carries TRBV29-1 and TRBJ1-1; no reliable D call. V gave up 6 bases and J gave up 1 base, with 6 bases separating them. From germline, CDR1 is SQVTM and CDR2 ANQGSEA. This CDR3 has 11 residues. This CDR3 is CSVDENTEAFF. CDR3 nucleotides: TGCAGCGTAGACGAGAACACTGAAGCTTTCTTT.

This clonotype has a handful of counts. The V gene is TRBV6-1, the J gene TRBJ2-5; TRBD1 matches 8 bases. This CDR3 region has 14 residues. Trimming removed 7 bases from V and 4 bases from J; junction bases left unmatched: 8. Germline V lookup: CDR1 MNHNS, CDR2 SASEGT. The CDR3 coding sequence is TGTGCCAGCATCCGAACAGGGGGGAGAGAGACCCAGTACTTC. Encoded protein: CASIRTGGRETQYF.

This clonotype appeared a few times. CDR3 bases: TGTGCCAGCAGCCAAGACGGCCACGAGCAGTACTTC. Translated: CASSQDGHEQYF. The V gene is TRBV14, the J gene TRBJ2-7; no clear D. Germline CDR1 SGHDN, CDR2 FVKESK. The V and J ends lost 0 bases and 5 bases respectively, with 5 bases between them. The CDR3 runs to 12 residues.

This chain joins TRBV5-1 and TRBJ2-6; D is ambiguous. The V gene's germline CDR1 is SGHRS and CDR2 YFSETQ. The ends were cut back, 0 bases at V and 0 bases at J, with 10 bases in the middle. The CDR3 is 17 residues long. Here the CDR3 reads CASSLGTAPSGANVLTF. In DNA, the CDR3 is TGCGCCAGCAGCTTGGGAACGGCCCCCTCTGGGGCCAACGTCCTGACTTTC.

This sequence joins TRBV15 and TRBJ1-1, with D perhaps TRBD1 (5 bases). CDR1 is LNHNV and CDR2 is YYDKDF in the germline V gene (reference sequence). V shed 3 bases and J shed 4 bases, with 15 bases lying between them. CDR3 length equals 15 residues. CDR3 in amino acids: CATSSSRVLSTEAFF. CDR3 DNA sequence: TGTGCCACCAGCAGTAGCAGGGTCTTGTCCACTGAAGCTTTCTTT.

This clonotype has just a few counts. The chain employs TRBV7-8 and TRBJ2-1; TRBD2 agrees at 9 bases. The length of the CDR3 is 15 residues. V shed 6 bases and J 0 bases; nucleotides not matched to a gene: 3. Germline-derived CDR1 and CDR2 are SGHVS and FQNEAQ. Written as DNA, the CDR3 is TGTGCCAGCAGACTACTAGCGGGCTCCTACAATGAGCAGTTCTTC. Translating it yields CASRLLAGSYNEQFF. The complete variable domain, with remaining parts taken from reference TRBV7-8 and TRBJ2-1, reads GAGVSQSPRYKVAKRGQDVALRCDPISGHVSLFWYQQALGQGPEFLTYFQNEAQLDKSGLPSDRFFAERPEGSVSTLKIQRTQQEDSAVYLCASRLLAGSYNEQFFGPGTRLTVL.

The CDR3 loop is CASSFTYGRKSYNEQFF. As DNA, the CDR3 is TGTGCCAGCAGTTTTACGTACGGGAGGAAATCCTACAATGAGCAGTTCTTC. V gene TRBV12-3 or TRBV12-4 combines with J gene TRBJ2-1, with 7 bases fitting TRBD2. Trimming at V came to 3 bases and at J to 1 base, leaving 9 bases not matched to a gene. The CDR3 runs to 17 residues.

This clonotype was counted only a few times. The genes are TRBV5-5 and TRBJ1-6; TRBD1 matches at 7 bases. Germline CDR1 and CDR2: SGHKS and YYEKEE (reference sequence). After removal of 2 bases from V and 7 bases from J, the junction contained 3 bases not matched to a gene. The CDR3 is made up of 14 amino acids. The CDR3, as DNA: TGTGCCAGCAGCTTCGACAGGGTGAATTCACCCCTCCACTTT. Its protein is CASSFDRVNSPLHF.